These 15 T cell receptor beta chains were all obtained from the same sample, sequenced in a study of CD8+ T cells in alopecia areata. Regarding treatment: oral pan-JAK inhibitor, 5-10 mg twice daily. Sequencing used cDNA as its template, made by extracting RNA and reverse transcribing it. This table comes from immunoSEQ multiplex PCR, and its TCRdb copy is limited to in-frame clones, with some not included. The sample carries fewer than 250,000 clones, under 40% recorded once. This material consisted of CD4+ T cells sorted from blood, taken at roughly week 30, from a patient treated with tofacitinib. Receptors were obtained from a human donor with alopecia areata.

The chain couples TRBV5-1 to TRBJ2-1; 9 bases align to TRBD1. The CDR3 runs to 14 residues. V lost 4 bases and J lost 12; bases outside the gene matches: 11. CDR1 and CDR2 (germline): SGHRS, YFSETQ. In DNA form, the CDR3 reads TGCGCCAGCAGCCCCCCGGGACAGGGATATCGGCAGTTCTTC. Translation: CASSPPGQGYRQFF. The full variable domain, rest sourced from reference TRBV5-1 and TRBJ2-1, is KAGVTQTPRYLIKTRGQQVTLSCSPISGHRSVSWYQQTPGQGLQFLFEYFSETQRNKGNFPGRFSGRQFSNSRSEMNVSTLELGDSALYLCASSPPGQGYRQFFGPGTRLTVL.

The V and J genes are TRBV30 and TRBJ2-5; D is unclear. The CDR3 is made up of 10 amino acids. V lost 2 bases, J lost 2 bases, and 0 bases lay in between. In germline, CDR1 is GTSNPN, CDR2 SVGIG (reference sequence). For the CDR3, the DNA is TGTGCCTGGAGTCAAGAGACCCAGTACTTC. Amino acids: CAWSQETQYF.

The chain couples TRBV28 to TRBJ2-5; D is possibly TRBD1 (5 bases). The ends were cut back, 2 bases at V and 6 bases at J, with 13 bases in the middle. The CDR3 extends over 14 amino acids. Germline V gives CDR1 MDHEN, CDR2 SYDVKM. The CDR3 nucleotides are TGTGCCAGCAGTTTACCCCAGGGCACGCAGACCCAGTACTTC. Encoded protein: CASSLPQGTQTQYF.

This chain joins TRBV7-9 and TRBJ1-5; maybe TRBD1 (5 bases). Germline V gene sequence: CDR1 SEHNR, CDR2 FQNEAQ (reference sequence). The CDR3 spans 14 residues. With 7 bases removed from V and 7 bases from J, the gap between germline ends came to 17 bases. This chain's CDR3 is CASTVPQGGQPQHF. The CDR3 DNA reads TGTGCCAGCACCGTCCCCCAGGGAGGCCAGCCCCAGCATTTT.

The chain couples TRBV11-2 to TRBJ2-7; 8 bases fit TRBD1. The V gene end was trimmed by 4 bases and the J gene end by 6 bases; junction bases not matched to a gene: 14. Germline loops: CDR1 SGHAT, CDR2 FQNNGV. CDR3 length: 16 residues. The CDR3 sequence is CASSSTGTGAVGEQYF. As DNA, the CDR3 is TGTGCCAGCAGCTCGACCGGGACAGGTGCCGTTGGCGAGCAGTACTTC.

The rearrangement uses TRBV11-2 and TRBJ1-2; D is unresolved. Trimming stripped 1 base from V and 2 bases from J, with 8 bases between. The CDR3 spans 14 residues. Germline loops: CDR1 SGHAT, CDR2 FQNNGV. The DNA for the CDR3 is TGTGCCAGCAGCTTAGGACTGCTGAACTATGGCTACACCTTC. Translating gives CASSLGLLNYGYTF.

This clone was observed a handful of times. This chain connects TRBV11-2 to TRBJ2-5; D unclear. V was clipped by 0 bases and J by 5 bases, with 4 bases between them. This CDR3 has 12 residues. CDR1 and CDR2 from the germline V gene are SGHAT and FQNNGV. The CDR3 loop is CASSLDPETQYF. The CDR3 bases are TGTGCCAGCAGCTTAGACCCGGAGACCCAGTACTTC.

The chain has TRBV4-1 and TRBJ2-7, with D possibly being TRBD2 (5 bases). CDR1 is MGHRA and CDR2 is YSYEKL in the germline V gene. With 0 bases removed from V and 5 bases from J, the gap between germline ends came to 17 bases. The CDR3 is made up of 16 amino acids. The CDR3 here is CASSQETAAGRDEQYF. The CDR3, as DNA: TGCGCCAGCAGCCAAGAAACGGCGGCGGGTCGGGACGAGCAGTACTTC.

The chain has TRBV5-1 and TRBJ2-2; no clear D gene. Trimming took off 0 bases at V and 11 bases at J, with 11 bases between the two ends. The CDR3 loop spans 13 amino acids. Germline CDR1 is SGHRS and CDR2 is YFSETQ. The CDR3 DNA reads as TGCGCCAGCAGCTTGGCAGAGTCGGTTGAGCTGTTTTTT. Translation gives CASSLAESVELFF.

A few counts support this clone. The chain employs TRBV21-1 and TRBJ2-7; whether TRBD1, the table's D call, matches the DNA was not checked. TRBV21-1 is classified as a pseudogene. The CDR3 has 16 amino acids. CDR3 in amino acids: CASSKESDRTGNEQYF. In DNA form, the CDR3 reads TGTGCCAGCAGCAAAGAGTCGGACAGGACGGGGAACGAGCAGTACTTC.

The chain carries TRBV6-6 and TRBJ2-5; D ambiguous. The CDR3 loop spans 14 amino acids. Trimming stripped 7 bases from V and 1 base from J, with 13 bases between. Germline CDR1 reads MNHNY; CDR2 reads SVGAGI (reference sequence). Written as DNA, the CDR3 is TGTGCCAGCAAAAGACAATCACCCCAAGAGACCCAGTACTTC. This sequence encodes CASKRQSPQETQYF.

This clone was detected once. The V gene is TRBV7-9, the J gene TRBJ2-5; TRBD2 matches 7 bases. From germline, CDR1 is SEHNR and CDR2 FQNEAQ (reference sequence). This CDR3 comprises 16 residues. Losses at the gene ends were 5 bases for V and 5 bases for J; bases not matched to a gene: 14. The CDR3 nucleotides read TGTGCCAGCAGCCGAACCCTGCGGGAGTCAGGGGAGACCCAGTACTTC. Its translation: CASSRTLRESGETQYF.

This chain connects TRBV4-1 to TRBJ2-5; possible D gene TRBD2, 6 bases. The germline gives CDR1 MGHRA, CDR2 YSYEKL. The CDR3 runs to 12 residues. Trimming removed 0 bases at V and 11 bases at J, with 10 bases between. CDR3: CASSQDWGEQYF. DNA for the CDR3: TGCGCCAGCAGCCAAGATTGGGGGGAGCAGTACTTC.

CDR3 region: CASSESGQTYSPLHF. The CDR3 nucleotides read TGCGCCAGCAGTGAGTCGGGACAGACATATTCACCCCTCCACTTT. The V call is TRBV10-2, the J call TRBJ1-6, with TRBD1 matching 7 bases. CDR1 is WSHSY, CDR2 SAAADI, per germline. V shed 0 bases, J shed 8 bases, and the junction held 4 bases outside the gene matches. This CDR3 is built from 15 residues.

The chain couples TRBV29-1 to TRBJ1-2; D is perhaps TRBD1 (5 bases). Trimming pared 3 bases from V and 6 bases from J, leaving 17 bases between. The CDR3 sequence is 14 residues long. Germline-derived CDR1 and CDR2 are SQVTM and ANQGSEA. The CDR3 sequence is CSVDGAGLGHGYTF. DNA for the CDR3: TGCAGCGTTGATGGGGCAGGGCTAGGGCATGGCTACACCTTC. The complete variable domain, with remaining parts taken from reference TRBV29-1 and TRBJ1-2, reads SAVISQKPSRDICQRGTSLTIQCQVDSQVTMMFWYRQQPGQSLTLIATANQGSEATYESGFVIDKFPISRPNLTFSTLTVSNMSPEDSSIYLCSVDGAGLGHGYTFGSGTRLTVV.